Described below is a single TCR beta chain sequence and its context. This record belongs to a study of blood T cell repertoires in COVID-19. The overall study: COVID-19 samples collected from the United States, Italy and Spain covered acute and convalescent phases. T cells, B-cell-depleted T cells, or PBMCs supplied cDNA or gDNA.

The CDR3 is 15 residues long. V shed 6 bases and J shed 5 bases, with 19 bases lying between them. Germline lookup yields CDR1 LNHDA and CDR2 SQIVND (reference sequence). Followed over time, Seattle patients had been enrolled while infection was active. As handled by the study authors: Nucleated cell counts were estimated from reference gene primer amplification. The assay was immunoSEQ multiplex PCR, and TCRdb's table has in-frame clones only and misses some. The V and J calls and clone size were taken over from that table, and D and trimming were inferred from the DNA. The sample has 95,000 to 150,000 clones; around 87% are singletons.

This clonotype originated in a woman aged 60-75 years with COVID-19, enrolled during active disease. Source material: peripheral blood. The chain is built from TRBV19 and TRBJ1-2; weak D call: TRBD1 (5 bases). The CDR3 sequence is CASRPQVRGLYGYTF. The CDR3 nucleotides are TGTGCCAGTAGACCGCAGGTACGGGGACTATATGGCTACACCTTC.